This T cell receptor beta chain was sequenced for a study of CD8+CD57+ T cells in acquired aplastic anemia. Background on the study: 3 to 4 ug was the average amount of DNA from sorted CD4+ and CD8+ cells. The study's findings and limits: Common to patients and controls were 25 to 30 CD8+ CDR3 sequences.

Sequencing was done on patients that had shown CD8+CD57+ cell expansion by flow cytometry. Remarks on this clonotype: Its antigen is unknown. This may come from a read error, since a much larger clone is one base off. No conserved phenylalanine or tryptophan is present at the end of the CDR3, so a read error is the likely explanation.

This CDR3 has 15 residues. Trimming removed 5 bases at V and 2 bases at J, with 10 bases between. The germline V gene encodes CDR1 MNHNS and CDR2 SASEGT. TCR beta VDJ and CDR3 profiling used genomic DNA as template. TCRdb processed the reads anew with MiXCR; each CDR3 protein has one entry. The sample consists of over 150,000 distinct CDR3 sequences, 40% to 50% of them appearing once. The TCR sequence derives from a human donor with aplastic anemia. Sequencing used sorted CD4+, CD8+, or CD8+CD57+ T cells (not recorded which) from PBMCs. The genes are TRBV6-1 and TRBJ2-6; D gene uncertain. For the CDR3, the DNA is TGTGCCAGCAGTACCCTCCCCACTGGGGCCAACGTCCTGACTTCC. It specifies CASSTLPTGANVLTS.